The 30 T cell receptor beta chains below come from one sample, sequenced in a study of PD-1 blockade in classical Hodgkin lymphoma. Assay: immunoSEQ multiplex PCR; the TCRdb copy retains only in-frame clones and omits some. The sample carries over 70,000 clones, 75% to 90% recorded once. No patient escaped relapse after autologous stem cell transplantation, and brentuximab vedotin exposure varied. Sequences were derived from peripheral blood mononuclear cells (PBMCs), sampled at baseline. Receptors originate from a human donor with classical Hodgkin lymphoma.

V gene TRBV25-1 combines with J gene TRBJ2-3; the match to TRBD1 covers 8 bases. The CDR3 is 14 amino acids. Per germline, CDR1 MGHDK and CDR2 SYGVNS. V was pared by 0 bases and J by 9 bases, with 5 bases of the junction left unmatched. In DNA, the CDR3 is TGTGCCAGCAGTGAATACAGGACAGGGTGGACGCAGTATTTT. Amino acid sequence: CASSEYRTGWTQYF.

This chain uses TRBV7-9 with TRBJ1-6, with 9 bases lining up with TRBD1. The CDR3 sequence is 14 residues long. Germline loops: CDR1 SEHNR, CDR2 FQNEAQ (reference sequence). With V trimmed by 3 bases and J by 10 bases, 4 bases remained unmatched. The CDR3 DNA is TGTGCCAGCAGCTTGGGACAGGGAGGATCACCCCTCCACTTT. Protein sequence: CASSLGQGGSPLHF.

This chain uses TRBV7-2 with TRBJ1-1; D gene unclear. The CDR3 length is 16 residues. The V gene's germline CDR1 is SGHTA and CDR2 FQGNSA. Trimming pared 4 bases from V and 0 bases from J, leaving 15 bases between. The CDR3 nucleotides read TGTGCCAGCAGCTCTGAGGGTGGGTTTTTGAACACTGAAGCTTTCTTT. Its protein is CASSSEGGFLNTEAFF. The variable domain in full, with the rest retrieved from reference TRBV7-2 and TRBJ1-1, is GAGVSQSPSNKVTEKGKDVELRCDPISGHTALYWYRQSLGQGLEFLIYFQGNSAPDKSGLPSDRFSAERTGGSVSTLTIQRTQQEDSAVYLCASSSEGGFLNTEAFFGQGTRLTVV.

The V gene is TRBV5-5, the J gene TRBJ1-1, with TRBD1 matching 7 bases. The ends lost 3 bases at V and 3 bases at J; junction bases unmatched: 5. The CDR3 runs 14 residues. Germline V gene data show CDR1 as SGHKS and CDR2 as YYEKEE (reference sequence). The CDR3 reads CASSSGQVYTEAFF. DNA for the CDR3: TGTGCCAGCAGCTCCGGACAGGTTTACACTGAAGCTTTCTTT.

This clone was seen just once. This chain uses TRBV27 with TRBJ1-2, with D possibly matching TRBD1 (5 bases). V gave up 5 bases and J gave up 3 bases, with 10 bases separating them. The CDR3 totals 13 residues. Germline V gives CDR1 MNHEY, CDR2 SMNVEV (reference sequence). CDR3 sequence reads: CASSDQGDYGYTF. The DNA of the CDR3 is TGTGCCAGCAGTGATCAGGGCGACTATGGCTACACCTTC.

The chain carries TRBV27 and TRBJ1-4; 8 nucleotides agree with TRBD1. V lost 5 bases to trimming and J lost 6 bases; unmatched junction nucleotides: 5. CDR3 size: 14 residues. From germline, CDR1 is MNHEY and CDR2 SMNVEV (reference sequence). This CDR3 reads CASSPGTGHEKLFF. CDR3 bases: TGTGCCAGCAGTCCCGGGACAGGACATGAAAAACTGTTTTTT.

The chain links TRBV4-1 to TRBJ2-3; no clear D gene. The CDR3 has 14 residues. Trimming stripped 0 bases from V and 6 bases from J, with 10 bases between. Germline V CDR1 and CDR2: MGHRA, YSYEKL. CDR3 protein: CASSQDADFDTQYF. The CDR3 nucleotides are TGCGCCAGCAGCCAAGACGCGGATTTTGATACGCAGTATTTT.

The V call is TRBV29-1, the J call TRBJ2-7; 8 positions agree with TRBD2. CDR3 length: 14 amino acids. Germline V gene data show CDR1 as SQVTM and CDR2 as ANQGSEA. The trim removed 6 bases at V and 5 bases at J, leaving 12 bases unmatched. CDR3 sequence: CSVRLGRTSHEQYF. CDR3 coding DNA: TGCAGCGTCCGTTTGGGACGGACTAGCCACGAGCAGTACTTC.

The chain links TRBV19 to TRBJ2-1, with a possible D match to TRBD1 (5 bases). The CDR3 spans 14 residues. The V end lost 3 bases, the J end lost 2 bases, and 8 bases lay between the germline ends. Germline loops: CDR1 LNHDA, CDR2 SQIVND (reference sequence). CDR3 bases: TGTGCCAGTAGTATCAGGGCGGCCTACAATGAGCAGTTCTTC. It codes for CASSIRAAYNEQFF.

The CDR3 loop reads CASSLATGAAFF. The CDR3 DNA reads TGTGCCAGCAGCTTAGCTACAGGGGCGGCTTTCTTT. The chain has TRBV7-2 and TRBJ1-1, with TRBD1 matching 7 bases. V dropped 0 bases and J dropped 11; count of bases not matched to a gene: 3. This CDR3 comprises 12 residues. Per the germline V gene, CDR1 is SGHTA and CDR2 is FQGNSA.

The rearrangement links TRBV4-1 to TRBJ2-7; 7 bases align to TRBD2. V trimming: 6 bases; J trimming: 3 bases; junction bases outside the gene matches: 14. This CDR3 is 16 amino acids long. Germline loops: CDR1 MGHRA, CDR2 YSYEKL. CDR3 in DNA: TGCGCCAGCAGTAAAGAGAGCGGGACTGGCCTCTACGAGCAGTACTTC. This translates into CASSKESGTGLYEQYF.

The chain recombines TRBV28 with TRBJ2-3; D is ambiguous. The CDR3 is 18 amino acids. The V gene's germline CDR1 is MDHEN and CDR2 SYDVKM. V was clipped by 4 bases and J by 0 bases, with 20 bases between them. CDR3 sequence reads: CASSSRDSPPISTDTQYF. CDR3 bases: TGTGCCAGCAGTTCGCGAGACTCGCCACCCATCAGCACAGATACGCAGTATTTT.

V and J are TRBV7-2 and TRBJ2-7, with D unresolved. Germline V gives CDR1 SGHTA, CDR2 FQGNSA. The CDR3 is 12 residues long. The V gene lost 1 base and the J gene lost 4 bases, with 5 bases spanning the gap. The CDR3 spells CASSLVKYEQYF. The CDR3 region has the DNA TGTGCCAGCAGCTTAGTTAAATACGAGCAGTACTTC.

The chain is built from TRBV7-2 and TRBJ2-2; 8 bases are shared with TRBD2. Trimming at V came to 5 bases and at J to 7 bases, leaving 12 bases not matched to a gene. CDR1 is SGHTA, CDR2 FQGNSA, per germline. The CDR3 runs to 16 residues. As DNA, the CDR3 is TGTGCCAGCAGCCCCAATGGAGCGGGAGTAGGCGGGGAGCTGTTTTTT. It encodes CASSPNGAGVGGELFF.

This chain links TRBV12-2 with TRBJ2-7; the table gives TRBD2 as D, unverified against the DNA. TRBV12-2 is given as a pseudogene. The CDR3 contains 19 residues. In DNA, the CDR3 is TGTGCAAGTCGCTTAGCCAAGACAATCCCCGGGACTAGCGTCTACGAGCAGTACTTC. Its protein product is CASRLAKTIPGTSVYEQYF.

This sequence joins TRBV5-5 and TRBJ2-7; D unclear. This CDR3 region has 12 residues. The germline CDR1 and CDR2 sequences are SGHKS and YYEKEE (reference sequence). Trimming took 4 bases from V and 3 from J, leaving 8 bases between them. The CDR3 bases are TGTGCCAGCAGCCCAACGGTCTACGAGCAGTACTTC. It yields the protein CASSPTVYEQYF.

The chain couples TRBV14 to TRBJ2-2; D unresolved. Germline V gives CDR1 SGHDN, CDR2 FVKESK. This CDR3 spans 16 amino acids. The V gene lost 0 bases and the J gene lost 2 bases, with 10 bases spanning the gap. CDR3 bases: TGTGCCAGCAGCCAAGAGAACTACATAAACACCGGGGAGCTGTTTTTT. Translation gives CASSQENYINTGELFF. Combining the CDR3 with reference TRBV14 and TRBJ2-2 gives the whole variable domain EAGVTQFPSHSVIEKGQTVTLRCDPISGHDNLYWYRRVMGKEIKFLLHFVKESKQDESGMPNNRFLAERTGGTYSTLKVQPAELEDSGVYFCASSQENYINTGELFFGEGSRLTVL.

This chain uses TRBV6-5 with TRBJ1-4; D possibly corresponds to TRBD1 (6 bases). The CDR3 has 14 amino acids. The germline V and J ends were trimmed by 3 bases and 8 bases, with 13 bases remaining between them. The germline V gene has CDR1 MNHEY and CDR2 SVGAGI. CDR3 sequence (DNA): TGTGCCAGCAGTTATTCGGGGGGCAGCGAAAAACTGTTTTTT. It is translated as CASSYSGGSEKLFF.

This rearrangement joins TRBV11-2 to TRBJ2-5, with 7 bases that match TRBD2. Looked up from germline, CDR1 is SGHAT and CDR2 is FQNNGV. The CDR3 loop spans 13 amino acids. Trimming took 8 bases from V and 5 from J; bases not matched to a gene: 8. The CDR3 region has the DNA TGTGCCAGCGGATCGGCGGGAGCTGAGACCCAGTACTTC. Its translation: CASGSAGAETQYF.

The chain uses TRBV28 and TRBJ2-3; 7 nucleotides agree with TRBD2. The CDR3 is made up of 16 amino acids. The germline gives CDR1 MDHEN, CDR2 SYDVKM. With 1 base clipped from V and 6 bases from J, the junction kept 10 bases outside the gene matches. CDR3 loop: CASSLSSGTKLDTQYF. The DNA for the CDR3 is TGTGCCAGCAGTTTATCGAGCGGGACGAAGTTGGATACGCAGTATTTT.

V is TRBV10-2 and J is TRBJ1-1, with D unclear. Looked up from germline, CDR1 is WSHSY and CDR2 is SAAADI. The V gene lost 6 bases and the J gene lost 1 base, with 15 bases spanning the gap. The CDR3 is 15 residues long. CDR3 coding DNA: TGCGCCAGCAGAGACAACAGCGCCCGGAACACTGAAGCTTTCTTT. Its translation: CASRDNSARNTEAFF.

V gene TRBV5-5 combines with J gene TRBJ2-7, with 11 bases lining up with TRBD2. The V segment lost 1 base and the J segment 2 bases; nucleotides outside the gene matches: 2. Germline V gives CDR1 SGHKS, CDR2 YYEKEE (reference sequence). CDR3 length equals 15 residues. The CDR3: CASSLRGLAAYEQYF. The CDR3 region has the DNA TGTGCCAGCAGCTTGAGGGGACTAGCGGCCTACGAGCAGTACTTC. Based on the CDR3 plus reference TRBV5-5 and TRBJ2-7, the full variable domain is DAGVTQSPTHLIKTRGQQVTLRCSPISGHKSVSWYQQVLGQGPQFIFQYYEKEERGRGNFPDRFSARQFPNYSSELNVNALLLGDSALYLCASSLRGLAAYEQYFGPGTRLTVT.

This clone was observed once. This chain links TRBV2 with TRBJ2-3; D uncertain. The length of the CDR3 is 15 residues. The ends were cut back, 3 bases at V and 1 base at J, with 11 bases in the middle. Germline CDR1 and CDR2: SNHLY and FYNNEI. This CDR3 reads CASSDPSRGTDTQYF. The CDR3 nucleotides read TGTGCCAGCAGTGACCCCTCCCGCGGCACAGATACGCAGTATTTT.

The V gene is TRBV4-1, the J gene TRBJ1-5; tentative D call: TRBD1 (5 bases). This CDR3 has 14 residues. Between the trimmed V and J ends, which lost 3 bases and 4 bases, there was a span of 10 bases. Germline CDR1 MGHRA, CDR2 YSYEKL. The CDR3 coding sequence is TGCGCCAGCAGCCACCGGGACGGTAATCAGCCCCAGCATTTT. It translates to CASSHRDGNQPQHF.

The V gene is TRBV27, the J gene TRBJ1-2; TRBD1 might be the D (5 bases). The CDR3 extends over 14 amino acids. Germline V CDR1 and CDR2: MNHEY, SMNVEV (reference sequence). V lost 4 bases and J lost 3, with 12 bases in between. The CDR3 nucleotides read TGTGCCAGCAGTTCCCCGGGGCGCGACTATGGCTACACCTTC. Protein: CASSSPGRDYGYTF.

This clone was seen only once. Written as DNA, the CDR3 is TGCGCCAGCAGCCAAGAAGCGACTAGCGGATCCTACGAGCAGTACTTC. Amino acids: CASSQEATSGSYEQYF. This sequence joins TRBV4-3 and TRBJ2-7; 9 bases agree with TRBD2. CDR3 length: 16 amino acids. Trimming cost V 0 bases and J 1 base; bases outside gene matches: 4. Germline lookup yields CDR1 LGHNA and CDR2 YSLEER.

In this sample, this clone turned up once. The chain links TRBV18 to TRBJ2-7; D unresolved. The germline gives CDR1 KGHSH, CDR2 LQKENI. The CDR3 runs 14 residues. The germline V and J ends were trimmed by 3 bases and 2 bases, with 11 bases remaining between them. CDR3 DNA sequence: TGTGCCAGCTCACCTGGTGCCTCAGCCTACGAGCAGTACTTC. As protein: CASSPGASAYEQYF.

The V and J genes are TRBV5-1 and TRBJ1-1, with a possible D match to TRBD1 (5 bases). V gave up 4 bases and J gave up 5 bases, with 21 bases separating them. The germline V gene encodes CDR1 SGHRS and CDR2 YFSETQ. This CDR3 has 16 residues. The CDR3 is CASSTAGTGAQTEAFF. The CDR3 bases are TGCGCCAGCAGCACCGCCGGGACCGGGGCCCAGACTGAAGCTTTCTTT. Full variable domain (rest looked up from reference TRBV5-1 and TRBJ1-1): KAGVTQTPRYLIKTRGQQVTLSCSPISGHRSVSWYQQTPGQGLQFLFEYFSETQRNKGNFPGRFSGRQFSNSRSEMNVSTLELGDSALYLCASSTAGTGAQTEAFFGQGTRLTVV.

The CDR3 spells CAWSLAGVDTQYF. Written as DNA, the CDR3 is TGTGCCTGGAGTCTAGCGGGAGTGGATACGCAGTATTTT. The J gene is TRBJ2-3, the V gene TRBV30, with 10 bases matching TRBD2. The J segment lost 6 bases and the V segment lost 2 bases, leaving 2 bases of the junction unmatched. From germline, CDR1 is GTSNPN and CDR2 SVGIG (reference sequence). This CDR3 has 13 residues.

V is TRBV6-1 and J is TRBJ1-5, with D hard to call. V dropped 0 bases and J dropped 0 bases, with 9 bases sitting between them. CDR1 and CDR2 (germline): MNHNS, SASEGT. This CDR3 has 16 residues. This CDR3 is CASSEASEFSNQPQHF. The CDR3 nucleotides read TGTGCCAGCAGTGAAGCGTCGGAGTTTAGCAATCAGCCCCAGCATTTT.